A single sample is the source of the 29 T cell receptor beta chains below, sequenced in a study of identifying expanded T cells in peripheral blood. Libraries were prepared by immunoSEQ multiplex PCR; TCRdb keeps only in-frame clonotypes and omits some of them. Of about 58,000 clones listed, more than 70% are singletons. The sample taken for sequencing was blood. These receptors were obtained from a person between 18 and 70 years old in good health.

The chain employs TRBV15 and TRBJ2-7; 9 bases map to TRBD1. This CDR3 has 21 amino acids. Germline CDR1 and CDR2: LNHNV and YYDKDF (reference sequence). With 0 bases clipped from V and 1 base from J, the junction kept 19 bases outside the gene matches. The chain's CDR3 is CATSRDNPRLTGTGRSYEQYF. CDR3 sequence (DNA): TGTGCCACCAGCAGAGATAATCCCCGGCTGACAGGGACAGGGAGGTCCTACGAGCAGTACTTC.

The V call is TRBV5-6, the J call TRBJ2-3; 9 bases are shared with TRBD2. Trimming cost V 4 bases and J 3 bases; bases outside gene matches: 6. Germline V gene sequence: CDR1 SGHDT, CDR2 YYEEEE. The CDR3 spans 15 residues. The CDR3 sequence is CASSHQTSGTDTQYF. CDR3 DNA sequence: TGTGCCAGCAGCCACCAGACTAGCGGTACAGATACGCAGTATTTT. The full variable domain, in which reference TRBV5-6 and TRBJ2-3 provide the parts outside the CDR3, is DAGVTQSPTHLIKTRGQQVTLRCSPKSGHDTVSWYQQALGQGPQFIFQYYEEEERQRGNFPDRFSGHQFPNYSSELNVNALLLGDSALYLCASSHQTSGTDTQYFGPGTRLTVL.

The DNA of the CDR3 is TGTGCCAGCAGCCCGGTGGGGCAGGCGGGCTATGGCTACACCTTC. Protein sequence: CASSPVGQAGYGYTF. This sequence joins TRBV7-9 and TRBJ1-2; a possible D gene is TRBD1 (5 bases). V lost 5 bases and J 4 bases, leaving 17 bases between the germline ends. The CDR3 totals 15 residues. CDR1 and CDR2 (germline): SEHNR, FQNEAQ (reference sequence).

The chain joins TRBV27 to TRBJ1-5, with a weak D call TRBD1 (6 bases). The CDR3 contains 17 residues. Germline loops: CDR1 MNHEY, CDR2 SMNVEV (reference sequence). Trimming removed 10 bases from V and 0 bases from J, with 22 bases in between. The CDR3 coding sequence is TGTGCCATCCGTACAGGACAGAGCCGATATAGCAATCAGCCCCAGCATTTT. It encodes CAIRTGQSRYSNQPQHF.

The chain is built from TRBV19 and TRBJ1-6; no firm D call. The V and J ends lost 10 bases and 7 bases respectively, with 17 bases between them. CDR3 length equals 14 residues. Germline loops: CDR1 LNHDA, CDR2 SQIVND (reference sequence). CDR3 DNA: TGTGCCATAGGGCGAGGGTCGGGAAATTCACCCCTCCACTTT. Its translation: CAIGRGSGNSPLHF.

The rearrangement joins TRBV9 to TRBJ2-5; D may be TRBD1 (6 bases). V was shortened by 2 bases and J by 5 bases, with 13 bases between the two germline ends. The CDR3 sequence is 14 residues long. CDR1 is SGDLS and CDR2 is YYNGEE in the germline V gene. CDR3 DNA sequence: TGTGCCAGCAGCGTCTCGCCAGGGGAGGAGACCCAGTACTTC. This encodes CASSVSPGEETQYF.

The chain combines TRBV28 with TRBJ1-1; TRBD1 might be the D (6 bases). There are 15 residues in the CDR3. Deletions cut 6 bases from V and 1 base from J, with 15 bases between. The V gene's germline CDR1 is MDHEN and CDR2 SYDVKM. The CDR3 DNA reads TGTGCCAGCAGCCCAATGGGGGCAAAGAACACTGAAGCTTTCTTT. Translation: CASSPMGAKNTEAFF.

This chain uses TRBV9 with TRBJ2-7; D tentatively fits TRBD1 or TRBD2 (5 bases each). The CDR3 runs to 14 residues. Trimming took off 3 bases at V and 2 bases at J, with 12 bases between the two ends. The germline CDR1 and CDR2 sequences are SGDLS and YYNGEE. The CDR3 coding sequence is TGTGCCAGCAGCGCCCGGGACGGGGCCTACGAGCAGTACTTC. Translating gives CASSARDGAYEQYF.

J is TRBJ1-2 and V is TRBV27; perhaps TRBD1 as D (6 bases). The CDR3 contains 13 residues. The V end was cut by 6 bases, the J end by 3 bases, with 11 bases between. CDR1 and CDR2 from the germline V gene are MNHEY and SMNVEV (reference sequence). CDR3 coding DNA: TGTGCCAGCAGAGGGTCAGGGGACTATGGCTACACCTTC. This encodes CASRGSGDYGYTF.

The J gene is TRBJ2-5, the V gene TRBV6-5; tentatively, D is TRBD1 (5 bases). Germline CDR1 and CDR2: MNHEY and SVGAGI. The CDR3 has 13 amino acids. Trimming took 2 bases from V and 5 from J, leaving 9 bases between them. CDR3 DNA: TGTGCCAGCAGTTACCTGCAGGGTGAGACCCAGTACTTC. Protein sequence: CASSYLQGETQYF.

J is TRBJ2-1 and V is TRBV27, with 7 bases identical to TRBD2. Germline lookup yields CDR1 MNHEY and CDR2 SMNVEV (reference sequence). The CDR3 totals 15 residues. Losses at the gene ends were 2 bases for V and 3 bases for J; bases not matched to a gene: 4. The CDR3 region is CASSLTIAGYNEQFF. The CDR3 nucleotides read TGTGCCAGCAGTTTAACCATAGCGGGCTACAATGAGCAGTTCTTC.

The chain has TRBV2 and TRBJ2-2, with 8 bases lining up with TRBD2. V was pared by 6 bases and J by 1 base, with 7 bases of the junction left unmatched. CDR3 length: 16 amino acids. Germline V gene lookup returns CDR1 SNHLY and CDR2 FYNNEI. The CDR3 DNA follows: TGTGCCAGCAGCTCGAGCGGGGGCAGGAACACCGGGGAGCTGTTTTTT. Translating it yields CASSSSGGRNTGELFF.

The chain combines TRBV5-1 with TRBJ2-5, with D hard to call. The V gene's germline CDR1 is SGHRS and CDR2 YFSETQ. V lost 0 bases to trimming and J lost 0 bases, with 6 bases between them. CDR3 length equals 14 residues. This CDR3 reads CASSLAANQETQYF. DNA for the CDR3: TGCGCCAGCAGCTTGGCCGCCAACCAAGAGACCCAGTACTTC.

As to this clone: This CDR3 is also generated by other DNA sequences in the sample. The CDR3 here is CASSLRGETQYF. The CDR3 coding sequence is TGTGCCAGCAGCTTGAGGGGGGAGACCCAGTACTTC. This rearrangement joins TRBV7-8 to TRBJ2-5; D perhaps matches TRBD1 (6 bases). The CDR3 is made up of 12 amino acids. Trimming took off 3 bases at V and 5 bases at J, with 7 bases between the two ends. Germline values: CDR1 SGHVS, CDR2 FQNEAQ.

The rearrangement links TRBV5-8 to TRBJ1-1, with D hard to call. V lost 1 base and J lost 1, with 5 bases in between. Germline V lookup: CDR1 SGHTS, CDR2 YDEGEE. The CDR3 length is 13 residues. This CDR3 reads CASSLLGNTEAFF. The CDR3 nucleotides read TGTGCCAGCAGCTTGCTGGGGAACACTGAAGCTTTCTTT.

This chain links TRBV6-5 with TRBJ2-7, with 9 nucleotides matching TRBD1. CDR3 length: 14 residues. The germline gives CDR1 MNHEY, CDR2 SVGAGI. Trimming at V came to 2 bases and at J to 2 bases, leaving 1 base not matched to a gene. This chain's CDR3 is CASSYRDRAYEQYF. In nucleotides, the CDR3 is TGTGCCAGCAGTTACCGGGACAGGGCCTACGAGCAGTACTTC.

Here the CDR3 reads CASSPGFTGELFF. CDR3 in DNA: TGTGCCAGCTCACCCGGATTCACCGGGGAGCTGTTTTTT. The V call is TRBV18, the J call TRBJ2-2, with unresolved D. Germline assignment: CDR1 KGHSH and CDR2 LQKENI. The CDR3 is made up of 13 amino acids. Deletions cut 3 bases from V and 4 bases from J, with 6 bases between.

The chain carries TRBV5-4 and TRBJ2-2; TRBD1 might be the D (6 bases). CDR3 length: 17 amino acids. The V gene lost 0 bases and the J gene lost 0 bases, with 12 bases spanning the gap. Germline lookup yields CDR1 SGHNT and CDR2 YYREEE (reference sequence). The CDR3 protein is CASSLDGRGSNTGELFF. CDR3 nucleotides: TGTGCCAGCAGCTTGGATGGCAGGGGTTCGAACACCGGGGAGCTGTTTTTT.

This clone was seen a few times. The rearrangement links TRBV5-4 to TRBJ2-4; 8 bases are shared with TRBD2. Germline trimming cut 4 bases from V and 8 bases from J; bases unmatched to any gene: 8. CDR3 size: 14 residues. Looked up from germline, CDR1 is SGHNT and CDR2 is YYREEE (reference sequence). The DNA of the CDR3 is TGTGCCAGCAGCATTAGCGGGGCCGGGCACATTCAGTACTTC. Protein product: CASSISGAGHIQYF.

The gene calls are TRBV9 and TRBJ2-1; 8 bases agree with TRBD2. The V gene end was trimmed by 3 bases and the J gene end by 8 bases; junction bases not matched to a gene: 7. Germline CDR1 reads SGDLS; CDR2 reads YYNGEE. This CDR3 spans 14 amino acids. In nucleotides, the CDR3 is TGTGCCAGCAGCGCCAGACTAGCGTGGGATGAGCAGTTCTTC. Protein: CASSARLAWDEQFF.

The gene calls are TRBV30 and TRBJ1-2; a possible D gene is TRBD1 (6 bases). This CDR3 has 12 amino acids. Germline V gives CDR1 GTSNPN, CDR2 SVGIG (reference sequence). V was clipped by 6 bases and J by 2 bases, with 10 bases between them. The CDR3 protein is CACRRGNYGYTF. DNA for the CDR3: TGTGCCTGTCGCAGGGGAAACTATGGCTACACCTTC.

The sample holds one count of this clone. The CDR3 reads CASSFYKMQETQYF. The CDR3 DNA is TGTGCCAGCAGCTTCTACAAAATGCAAGAGACCCAGTACTTC. The chain employs TRBV7-8 and TRBJ2-5; D gene unclear. CDR1 and CDR2 (germline): SGHVS, FQNEAQ. This CDR3 contains 14 residues. The V end was cut by 3 bases, the J end by 2 bases, with 10 bases between.

This chain joins TRBV5-4 and TRBJ2-5, with D perhaps TRBD1 (5 bases). There are 15 residues in the CDR3. From germline, CDR1 is SGHNT and CDR2 YYREEE (reference sequence). The V gene lost 4 bases and the J gene lost 2 bases, with 15 bases spanning the gap. Written as DNA, the CDR3 is TGTGCCAGCAGCCGAAGACAGACAGCTCAAGAGACCCAGTACTTC. It yields the protein CASSRRQTAQETQYF.

This rearrangement joins TRBV6-1 to TRBJ1-3; D uncertain. Germline CDR1 MNHNS, CDR2 SASEGT. The CDR3 is 15 amino acids. Trimming took 4 bases from V and 0 from J, leaving 10 bases between them. DNA for the CDR3: TGTGCCAGCAGTGTGGACCCGAGCTCTGGAAACACCATATATTTT. Protein: CASSVDPSSGNTIYF.

This clone came up once. The J gene is TRBJ1-5, the V gene TRBV11-2; TRBD1 agrees at 9 bases. The CDR3 consists of 15 residues. J gave up 7 bases and V 4 bases, and 8 bases lay outside the gene matches. Germline V gene lookup returns CDR1 SGHAT and CDR2 FQNNGV. The CDR3 reads CASSSRDRAEQPQHF. Here the CDR3 DNA reads TGTGCCAGCAGCTCCCGGGACAGGGCAGAACAGCCCCAGCATTTT.

The V call is TRBV7-6, the J call TRBJ2-7; D is uncertain. Deletions cut 0 bases from V and 5 bases from J, with 8 bases between. CDR3 size: 13 residues. CDR1 and CDR2 from the germline V gene are SGHVS and FNYEAQ. CDR3 coding DNA: TGTGCCAGCAGCTTAGCCGGTAGAAACGAGCAGTACTTC. This codes for CASSLAGRNEQYF.

This chain uses TRBV2 with TRBJ1-1, with D tentatively TRBD1 (5 bases). The CDR3 length is 14 residues. Germline V lookup: CDR1 SNHLY, CDR2 FYNNEI. The V end lost 5 bases, the J end lost 7 bases, and 17 bases lay between the germline ends. CDR3 residues: CASSNAGIWNEAFF. CDR3 nucleotide sequence: TGTGCCAGCAGTAACGCAGGGATATGGAATGAAGCTTTCTTT.

The genes are TRBV19 and TRBJ1-6; D uncertain. Germline CDR1 is LNHDA and CDR2 is SQIVND (reference sequence). CDR3 length: 16 amino acids. V was cut by 6 bases and J by 5 bases, with 17 bases left in between. The DNA for the CDR3 is TGTGCCAGTAGGCCTATTGTTGATTTCGATAATTCACCCCTCCACTTT. Residues: CASRPIVDFDNSPLHF.

The chain combines TRBV28 with TRBJ1-5; 8 bases map to TRBD1. Trimming at V came to 7 bases and at J to 10 bases, leaving 18 bases not matched to a gene. The CDR3 is 16 amino acids. Germline CDR1 and CDR2: MDHEN and SYDVKM. CDR3 region: CASTTAGTGHMYPQHF. The CDR3 nucleotides are TGTGCCAGCACCACGGCTGGGACAGGCCACATGTATCCCCAGCATTTT.